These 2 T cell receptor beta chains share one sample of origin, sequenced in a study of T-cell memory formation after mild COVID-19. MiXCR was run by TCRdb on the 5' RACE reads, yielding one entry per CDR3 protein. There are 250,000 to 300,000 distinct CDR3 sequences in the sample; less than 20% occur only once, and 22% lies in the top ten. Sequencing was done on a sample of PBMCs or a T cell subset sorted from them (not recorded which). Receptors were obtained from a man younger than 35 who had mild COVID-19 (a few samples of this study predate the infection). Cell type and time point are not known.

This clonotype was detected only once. The CDR3 is CASSYRQGALRDGYTF. CDR3 nucleotide sequence: TGTGCCAGCAGTTACAGGCAGGGGGCTTTGCGCGATGGCTACACCTTC. The rearrangement joins TRBV6-6 to TRBJ1-2, with 8 nucleotides matching TRBD1. Germline V lookup: CDR1 MNHNY, CDR2 SVGAGI (reference sequence). Germline trimming cut 2 bases from V and 6 bases from J; bases unmatched to any gene: 11. The CDR3 consists of 16 residues.

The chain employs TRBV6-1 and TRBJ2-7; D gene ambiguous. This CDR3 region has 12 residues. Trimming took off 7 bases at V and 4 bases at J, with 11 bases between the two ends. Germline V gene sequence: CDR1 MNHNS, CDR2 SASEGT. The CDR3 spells CASKGVGYEQYV. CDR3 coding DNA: TGTGCCAGCAAGGGCGTCGGGTACGAGCAGTACGTC.